This TCR beta chain comes out of a study of blood T cell repertoires in COVID-19. CDR1 and CDR2 from the germline V gene are MDHEN and SYDVKM. V shed 5 bases and J shed 8 bases, with 16 bases lying between them. This CDR3 contains 14 residues. Assay used: immunoSEQ multiplex PCR; TCRdb lists only in-frame clones, some missing. The table shows approximately 270,000 clones, with about 85% occurring only once. The sequence derives from a human donor with COVID-19, enrolled during active disease. The donor label of this sample is uncertain. The chain uses TRBV28 and TRBJ1-3; D is ambiguous. Sequences were obtained from peripheral blood. CDR3 region: CASSPIYSGDTIYF. The CDR3 nucleotides are TGTGCCAGCAGTCCGATATATTCCGGAGACACCATATATTTT.